The T cell receptor (beta chain) described here comes from a study of CXCR3-negative and CXCR3-positive naive CD8 T cells. The overall study: The dataset comprises around 130 million TRB reads in total, with about 1.5 +/- 0.3 million reads per library.

CDR3 size: 11 residues. Germline CDR1 SGHRS, CDR2 YFSETQ. 5' RACE that incorporated UMI labels was used to prepare the TRB cDNA libraries. TCRdb reprocessed the 5' RACE reads; each CDR3 protein has one entry and no DNA is given. Its clone listing holds about 50,000 distinct CDR3 sequences. The naive CD8+ gate required CD45RO-CCR7+CD27+CD95- phenotype. V gene TRBV5-1 combines with J gene TRBJ2-7. The source material was naive CXCR3- CD8+ T cells from blood. Subset defined: CD45RO-CCR7+CD27+CD95- naive CD8+ T cells lacking CXCR3 (TNR3-). This sequence originates from a human donor in good health. Some clones in this sample may be carry-over from other donors' samples. CDR3 in amino acids: CASSISYEQYF.